The 27 T cell receptor beta chains listed next were all sequenced from one sample in a study of T cells in Graves' hyperthyroidism and ophthalmopathy. Amplification of TCR beta CDR3 regions used RNA as the template. First-round RT-PCR with HTBI primers amplified the TCR CDR3 region. TCRdb redid the calling of the multiplex PCR reads with MiXCR, one entry per CDR3 protein. In the table there are a few hundred thousand distinct CDR3 sequences, under 60% of which are singletons. Sequenced: peripheral blood or thyroid tissue (not recorded which). These receptors were taken from a woman in her late teens or twenties with Graves' hyperthyroidism.

The genes are TRBV7-9 and TRBJ2-7; 8 positions match TRBD1. Germline assignment: CDR1 SEHNR and CDR2 FQNEAQ (reference sequence). The CDR3 is made up of 15 amino acids. V dropped 3 bases and J dropped 3; count of bases not matched to a gene: 7. The CDR3 DNA is TGTGCCAGCAGCTTCGCCGGGACAGGAATCTACGAGCAGTACTTC. Protein: CASSFAGTGIYEQYF.

This clonotype has ten or more counts. The rearrangement joins TRBV5-8 to TRBJ2-7, with 11 nucleotides matching TRBD1. The CDR3 covers 15 residues. The germline CDR1 and CDR2 sequences are SGHTS and YDEGEE. Germline trimming cut 3 bases from V and 3 bases from J; bases unmatched to any gene: 5. In DNA, the CDR3 is TGTGCCAGCAGCTCACAGGACAGGGGGCTCTACGAGCAGTACTTC. Translating it yields CASSSQDRGLYEQYF.

CDR3: CSSYRGTDQPQHF. The CDR3 nucleotides are TGCAGCAGTTACAGGGGAACGGATCAGCCCCAGCATTTT. The genes are TRBV29-1 and TRBJ1-5; 7 bases line up with TRBD1. Germline assignment: CDR1 SQVTM and CDR2 ANQGSEA. Trimming removed 8 bases from V and 5 bases from J; junction bases left unmatched: 9. This CDR3 spans 13 amino acids.

The chain combines TRBV7-9 with TRBJ1-6; 9 bases map to TRBD1. This CDR3 spans 19 amino acids. V dropped 5 bases and J dropped 1; count of bases not matched to a gene: 12. The V gene's germline CDR1 is SEHNR and CDR2 FQNEAQ (reference sequence). The CDR3 coding sequence is TGTGCCAGCAGCCTGGGGGACAGGGACATATGGTCCTATAATTCACCCCTCCACTTT. Its translation: CASSLGDRDIWSYNSPLHF.

The count of this clonotype is one. A much larger clone lies a single base off, so this may be a read error. V usage is TRBV5-1 and J usage is TRBJ2-7, with D tentatively TRBD2 (6 bases). This CDR3 comprises 15 residues. Germline CDR1 and CDR2: SGHRS and YFSETQ. This CDR3 reads CASHLSYAGPYEQHF. The CDR3 DNA reads TGCGCCAGCCACCTTTCGTATGCGGGACCCTACGAGCAGCACTTC.

This clonotype occurred many times. The V and J genes are TRBV14 and TRBJ1-1; no clear D. CDR1 SGHDN and CDR2 FVKESK come from the germline V gene. Trimming removed 0 bases at V and 7 bases at J, with 15 bases between. This CDR3 contains 15 residues. CDR3 bases: TGTGCCAGCAGCCAAGATTTGATCTGGGGAAATGAAGCTTTCTTT. The encoded protein is CASSQDLIWGNEAFF.

This clonotype was detected many times. The chain employs TRBV2 and TRBJ2-2; 9 positions agree with TRBD2. Losses at the gene ends were 8 bases for V and 4 bases for J; bases not matched to a gene: 8. This CDR3 region has 15 residues. Per the germline V gene, CDR1 is SNHLY and CDR2 is FYNNEI. This CDR3 reads CASGETSGLTGELFF. CDR3 nucleotides: TGTGCCAGCGGAGAGACTAGCGGCCTCACCGGGGAGCTGTTTTTT. Supplemented by reference TRBV2 and TRBJ2-2, the full variable domain reads EPEVTQTPSHQVTQMGQEVILRCVPISNHLYFYWYRQILGQKVEFLVSFYNNEISEKSEIFDDQFSVERPDGSNFTLKIRSTKLEDSAMYFCASGETSGLTGELFFGEGSRLTVL.

V gene TRBV24-1 combines with J gene TRBJ2-1; D unresolved. CDR1 is KGHDR, CDR2 SFDVKD, per germline. V was trimmed by 0 bases and J by 2 bases, leaving 10 bases between them. This CDR3 contains 16 residues. DNA for the CDR3: TGTGCCACCAGTGATTTGCGAACGGACGCCTACAATGAGCAGTTCTTC. This encodes CATSDLRTDAYNEQFF.

This clonotype was detected once. Germline and junction disagree at one end, which may indicate a read error. This rearrangement joins TRBV10-3 to TRBJ2-5; D not resolved. Germline-derived CDR1 and CDR2 are ENHRY and SYGVKD. This CDR3 is 12 amino acids long. The CDR3 DNA follows: TGTGCCAGCAGTGAGCAAGGGGAGACCCAGTACTTC. Translated: CASSEQGETQYF.

This clonotype was observed at least ten times. The chain employs TRBV5-4 and TRBJ2-3, with a possible D match to TRBD1 (6 bases). CDR3 length equals 14 residues. Germline V gene lookup returns CDR1 SGHNT and CDR2 YYREEE (reference sequence). Trimming stripped 3 bases from V and 8 bases from J, with 16 bases between. The CDR3 nucleotides are TGTGCCAGCAGCTATGGGGGCGACGGGGCTACGCAGTATTTT. Encoded protein: CASSYGGDGATQYF.

The chain carries TRBV10-3 and TRBJ2-5; D tentatively reads TRBD1 or TRBD2 (5 bases each). CDR1 ENHRY and CDR2 SYGVKD come from the germline V gene. Trimming removed 6 bases at V and 6 bases at J, with 11 bases between. This CDR3 has 12 amino acids. The CDR3 DNA reads as TGTGCCATCAGCAACCTGGGACAGACCCAGTACTTC. Translating it yields CAISNLGQTQYF.

There are many counts of this clonotype. The gene calls are TRBV20-1 and TRBJ1-2; the D is unclear. Germline values: CDR1 DFQATT, CDR2 SNEGSKA (reference sequence). The CDR3 length is 11 residues. The CDR3 loop is CRGGVGYGYTF. The CDR3 coding sequence is TGCAGGGGCGGGGTTGGTTATGGCTACACCTTC.

This clonotype was observed at least ten times. The CDR3 coding sequence is TGTGCCAGCAGCTTAGCGGGACTAGCGTACGAGCAGTACTTC. The encoded protein is CASSLAGLAYEQYF. This chain links TRBV7-2 with TRBJ2-7; 10 positions agree with TRBD2. J gave up 4 bases and V 0 bases, and 0 bases lay outside the gene matches. Germline CDR1 SGHTA, CDR2 FQGNSA. The CDR3 contains 14 residues.

On this clonotype: An end of the junction does not agree with germline; a read error may underlie this. The chain uses TRBV7-3 and TRBJ2-2, with 9 bases lining up with TRBD1. The CDR3 is 18 amino acids. Germline CDR1 reads SGHTA; CDR2 reads FQGTGA. The CDR3, as DNA: TGTGCCAGCAGCTTAGCACTTGGACAGGGGCGGAACACCGGGGAGCTGCTTTTT. It translates to CASSLALGQGRNTGELLF.

Sample share makes this clonotype medium-sized. J is TRBJ1-2 and V is TRBV29-1, with D uncertain. V lost 3 bases to trimming and J lost 1 base, with 6 bases between them. This CDR3 contains 12 residues. Per germline, CDR1 SQVTM and CDR2 ANQGSEA. The CDR3 protein is CSVELHNYGYTF. CDR3 nucleotides: TGCAGCGTTGAGCTTCATAACTATGGCTACACCTTC.

This clonotype was found once. A much bigger clone sits one base away, suggesting this may be a read error. The chain links TRBV10-3 to TRBJ1-3, with 9 nucleotides matching TRBD1. This CDR3 is built from 14 residues. CDR1 and CDR2 (germline): ENHRY, SYGVKD. Here the CDR3 reads CASRGTGFGNTTYF. CDR3 coding DNA: TGTGCCAGCAGGGGGACAGGGTTTGGAAACACCACATATTTT.

The chain is built from TRBV6-6 and TRBJ1-4; TRBD1 might be the D (5 bases). V was pared by 2 bases and J by 7 bases, with 17 bases between. CDR3 length: 16 amino acids. CDR1 is MNHNY and CDR2 is SVGAGI in the germline V gene (reference sequence). The chain's CDR3 is CASSYGGRGWGEKLFF. The DNA for the CDR3 is TGTGCCAGCAGTTACGGGGGAAGGGGATGGGGTGAAAAACTGTTTTTT.

V is TRBV29-1 and J is TRBJ2-7; D is unclear. Germline lookup yields CDR1 SQVTM and CDR2 ANQGSEA. This CDR3 comprises 12 residues. The CDR3 spells CSLDTSIYEQYF. CDR3 DNA sequence: TGCAGTTTGGATACGTCCATTTACGAGCAGTACTTC.

This clonotype was counted a few times. The gene calls are TRBV12-3 or TRBV12-4 and TRBJ2-2; TRBD1 might be the D (6 bases). Trimming cost V 6 bases and J 4 bases, with 12 bases left between them. The length of the CDR3 is 14 residues. CDR3 sequence: CASRRRDTTGELFF. As DNA, the CDR3 is TGTGCCAGCAGGCGTCGGGACACCACCGGGGAGCTGTTTTTT.

This sequence joins TRBV15 and TRBJ2-3; 8 bases fit TRBD2. Germline-derived CDR1 and CDR2 are LNHNV and YYDKDF (reference sequence). J was trimmed by 3 bases and V by 2 bases; bases with no gene match: 10. The length of the CDR3 is 17 residues. The CDR3 region is CATSRSLGVAGTDTQYF. The DNA for the CDR3 is TGTGCCACCAGCAGATCTCTTGGAGTAGCGGGAACAGATACGCAGTATTTT.

This clonotype was picked up a small number of times. The chain is built from TRBV7-9 and TRBJ1-2; D is unclear. The V and J ends lost 1 base and 6 bases respectively, with 15 bases between them. Germline-derived CDR1 and CDR2 are SEHNR and FQNEAQ (reference sequence). The CDR3 has 15 residues. CDR3 nucleotide sequence: TGTGCCAGCAGCTTAGACTCCTTTCTGACTGATGGCTACACCTTC. Its translation: CASSLDSFLTDGYTF.

The chain carries TRBV10-3 and TRBJ2-2; 11 bases map to TRBD2. Germline V lookup: CDR1 ENHRY, CDR2 SYGVKD. J was trimmed by 3 bases and V by 6 bases; bases with no gene match: 12. The CDR3 runs 18 residues. In DNA form, the CDR3 reads TGTGCCATCAGCTTTAGCGGGAGGGAAAGCTTTGACACCGGGGAGCTGTTTTTT. Amino acids: CAISFSGRESFDTGELFF.

The CDR3 here is CAISDGTSGTRAEQYF. The CDR3 DNA reads TGTGCCATCAGTGACGGGACTAGCGGGACGCGAGCTGAGCAGTACTTC. The V and J genes are TRBV10-3 and TRBJ2-7; 13 nucleotides align to TRBD2. Germline values: CDR1 ENHRY, CDR2 SYGVKD. V lost 3 bases, J lost 7 bases, and 9 bases stayed unmatched. CDR3 size: 16 residues.

V usage is TRBV2 and J usage is TRBJ2-2; D is perhaps TRBD1 (6 bases). Germline CDR1 and CDR2: SNHLY and FYNNEI. Trimming shortened V by 7 bases and J by 6 bases, and 9 bases separated the two germline ends. CDR3 length equals 12 residues. The CDR3: CASNDRSGELFF. In DNA, the CDR3 is TGTGCCAGCAACGACAGGTCCGGGGAGCTGTTTTTT.

The sample holds a few counts of this clonotype. The junction and the germline gene differ at one end; a read error may be behind it. The V and J genes are TRBV6-5 and TRBJ2-2; 8 nucleotides agree with TRBD1. Per germline, CDR1 MNHEY and CDR2 SVGAGI. This CDR3 contains 16 residues. CDR3 residues: CASSSDRALNTGELLF. The CDR3 nucleotides are TGTGCCAGCAGTTCGGACAGGGCGCTTAACACCGGGGAGCTGCTTTTT.

The V call is TRBV7-9, the J call TRBJ2-2; 11 bases fit TRBD2. Germline V gives CDR1 SEHNR, CDR2 FQNEAQ (reference sequence). CDR3 length equals 15 residues. The V and J ends lost 5 bases and 5 bases, in that order; junction bases with no gene match: 4. The CDR3 loop reads CASSPGLAETGELFF. CDR3 nucleotide sequence: TGTGCCAGCAGCCCGGGACTAGCGGAAACCGGGGAGCTGTTTTTT.

This chain uses TRBV12-3 or TRBV12-4 with TRBJ1-4; tentative D call: TRBD1 (5 bases). The CDR3 sequence is 14 residues long. With 4 bases removed from V and 8 bases from J, the gap between germline ends came to 14 bases. The CDR3 nucleotides read TGTGCCAGCAGTTCCTATGGCAGGGAGGAAAAACTGTTTTTT. Protein sequence: CASSSYGREEKLFF.